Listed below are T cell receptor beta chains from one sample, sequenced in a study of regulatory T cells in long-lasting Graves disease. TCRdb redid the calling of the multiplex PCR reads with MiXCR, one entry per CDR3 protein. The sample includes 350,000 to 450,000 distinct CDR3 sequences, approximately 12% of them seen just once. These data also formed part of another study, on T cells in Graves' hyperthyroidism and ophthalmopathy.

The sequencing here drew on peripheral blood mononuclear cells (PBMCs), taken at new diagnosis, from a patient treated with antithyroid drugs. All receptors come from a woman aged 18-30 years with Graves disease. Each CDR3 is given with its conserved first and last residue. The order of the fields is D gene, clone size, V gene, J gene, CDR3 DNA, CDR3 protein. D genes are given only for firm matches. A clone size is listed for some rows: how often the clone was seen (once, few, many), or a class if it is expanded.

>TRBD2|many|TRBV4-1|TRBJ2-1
TGCGCCAGCAGCCAACCCGGGACTAGCGGATACAATGAGCAGTTCTTC
CASSQPGTSGYNEQFF
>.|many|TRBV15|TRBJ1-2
TGTGCCACCAGCAGAAACCCAGGGTCAGATGGCTACACCTTC
CATSRNPGSDGYTF
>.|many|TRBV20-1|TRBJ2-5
TGCAGTGCTGGGGCAGACTTTTCTCCGAGGGAGTACTTC
CSAGADFSPREYF
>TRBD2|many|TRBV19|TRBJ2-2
TGTGCCAGTAGCCCGACTAGCGGGGGGGCAAACACCGGGGAGCTGTTTTTT
CASSPTSGGANTGELFF
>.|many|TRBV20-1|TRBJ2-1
TGCAGTGCTAGGGATGGGGGATCCTACAATGAGCAGTTCTTC
CSARDGGSYNEQFF
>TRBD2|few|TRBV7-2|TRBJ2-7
TGTGCCAGCAGCGTTATAGCGGGAGGGCCCTGCGAGCAGTACTTC
CASSVIAGGPCEQYF
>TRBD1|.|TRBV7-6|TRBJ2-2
TGTGCCAGCAGCATGGGGACAGGGGGTCGGGAGCTGTTTTTT
CASSMGTGGRELFF
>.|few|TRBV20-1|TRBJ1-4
TGCAGTGCTAGTGGGAACGAAAAACTGTTTTTT
CSASGNEKLFF
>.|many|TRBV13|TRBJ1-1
TGTGCCAGCAGCTTTCGGGGACTTAACACTGAAGCTTTCTTT
CASSFRGLNTEAFF
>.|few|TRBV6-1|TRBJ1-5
TGTGCCAGCAGCCCCGTAGGGCCTAGCAATCAGCCCCAGCATTTT
CASSPVGPSNQPQHF
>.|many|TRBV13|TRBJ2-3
TGTGCCAGCAGCCCATGGACTTTT
CASSPWTF
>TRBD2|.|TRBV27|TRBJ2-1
TGTGCCAGCACCAATCTAGCGGGAGGTTCGTATAATGAGCAGTTCTTC
CASTNLAGGSYNEQFF
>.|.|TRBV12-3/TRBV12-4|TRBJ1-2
TGTGCCAGCAGTTTATATGGGGTACGAGGGGATGGCTATGGCTACACCTTC
CASSLYGVRGDGYGYTF
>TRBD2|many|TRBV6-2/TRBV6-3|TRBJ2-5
TGTGCCAGCAGTTACTCTAGCGGGAGTCAGGGAGAGACCCAGTACTTC
CASSYSSGSQGETQYF
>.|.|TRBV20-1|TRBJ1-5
TGCAGTGCCTCGGGCCACGGCCAGCCCCAGCATTTT
CSASGHGQPQHF
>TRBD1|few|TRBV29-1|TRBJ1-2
TGCAGCGTTAAGCACCGGACAGGGGCCTTCTATGGCTACACCTTC
CSVKHRTGAFYGYTF
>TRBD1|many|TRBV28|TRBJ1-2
TGTGCCACCTCATGGGCCGGACAGGGCGGGTGGAATGGCTACACCTTC
CATSWAGQGGWNGYTF
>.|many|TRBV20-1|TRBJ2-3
TGCAGTGTTGATACGGTTACAGATACGCAGTATTTT
CSVDTVTDTQYF
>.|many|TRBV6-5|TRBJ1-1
TGTGCCAGCAGTTACGATATCCCGGGGATAACTCCAGTGGAAGCTTTCTTT
CASSYDIPGITPVEAFF
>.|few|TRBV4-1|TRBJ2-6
TGCGCCAGCAGCCAGAAGGACACCGCAGTTACGGGGGCCAACGTCCTGACTTTC
CASSQKDTAVTGANVLTF
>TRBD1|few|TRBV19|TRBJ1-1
TGTGCCAGTAGTATCCGGACAGGGGGCGTCCGGAACACTGAAGCTTTCTTT
CASSIRTGGVRNTEAFF
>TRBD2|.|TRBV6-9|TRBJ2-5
TGTGCCAGCAGTTACCGTATCGGGAGGGATAAAGAGACCCAGTACTTC
CASSYRIGRDKETQYF
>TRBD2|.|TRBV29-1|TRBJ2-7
TGCAGCGTTGGTAAAGCGGGGGGACTGACCTACAATGAGCAGTACTTC
CSVGKAGGLTYNEQYF
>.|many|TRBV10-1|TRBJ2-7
TGCGCCAGCAGTGACCCAGGGAGCTCCTACGAGCAGTACTTC
CASSDPGSSYEQYF
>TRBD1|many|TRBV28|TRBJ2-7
TGTGCCAGCAGATTCACAACCGGGACAGGGGGCGATGAGCAGTACTTC
CASRFTTGTGGDEQYF
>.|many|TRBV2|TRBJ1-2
TGTGCCAGCAAGTTCCGGGACGGTGGCTACACCTTC
CASKFRDGGYTF
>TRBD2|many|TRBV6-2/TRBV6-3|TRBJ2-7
TGTGCCAGCAGTTACGCAGCGGGAGCTAGGGAGCAGTACTTC
CASSYAAGAREQYF
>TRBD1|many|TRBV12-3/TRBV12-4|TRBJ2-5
TGTGCCAGCAGTCCCGAGACAGGGTCGGAGACCCAGTACTTC
CASSPETGSETQYF
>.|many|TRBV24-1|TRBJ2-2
TGTGCCACCAGTGATTTCGTGAAGGGGCGGACCGGGGAGCTGTTTTTT
CATSDFVKGRTGELFF
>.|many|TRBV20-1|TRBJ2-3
TGCAGTGCCCGGCCAGGGGTCGATACGCAGTATTTT
CSARPGVDTQYF
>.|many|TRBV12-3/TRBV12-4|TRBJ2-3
TGTGCCAGCACCCCGGCGGGGACAGATACGCAGTATTTT
CASTPAGTDTQYF
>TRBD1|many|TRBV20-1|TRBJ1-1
TGCAGTGCTAGACCGGGACAGAGGAACACTGAAGCTTTCTTT
CSARPGQRNTEAFF
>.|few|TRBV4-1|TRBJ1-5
TGCGCCAGCAGCCAATGGTTTGCCAGCAATCAGCCCCAGCATTTT
CASSQWFASNQPQHF
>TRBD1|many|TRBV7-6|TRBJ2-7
TGTGCCAGCAGCCTAGGTATCCGGGACAGGGGTCCCTACGAGCAGTACTTC
CASSLGIRDRGPYEQYF
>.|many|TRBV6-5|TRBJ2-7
TGTGCCAGCAGTTACTCGGCAGGCTACGAGCAGTACTTC
CASSYSAGYEQYF
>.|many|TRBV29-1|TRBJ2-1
TGCAGCGTTTCCGGGACCGTATACAATGAGCAGTTCTTC
CSVSGTVYNEQFF
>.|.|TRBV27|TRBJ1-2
TGTGCCAGCAGGCTAGAGGTCGGCTATGGCTACACCTTC
CASRLEVGYGYTF
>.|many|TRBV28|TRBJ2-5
TGTGCCAGCAGCCCCGCTAGGGGGGGGCGAGAGACCCAGTACTTC
CASSPARGGRETQYF
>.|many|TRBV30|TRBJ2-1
TGTGCCTGGAGTGTCAAACAGGGAGGGTCCAATGAGCAGTTCTTC
CAWSVKQGGSNEQFF
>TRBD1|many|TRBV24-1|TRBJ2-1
TGTGCCACCAGTGATTCGTCGGGACAGGGTCGCAATGAGCAGTTCTTC
CATSDSSGQGRNEQFF
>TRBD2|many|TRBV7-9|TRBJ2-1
TGTGCCAGCAGCTTAGAGGGCGGGAGAGGCGATGAGCAGTTCTTC
CASSLEGGRGDEQFF
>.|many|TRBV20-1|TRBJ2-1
TGCAGTCCATCCGGGACTTACCACAATGAGCAGTTCTTC
CSPSGTYHNEQFF
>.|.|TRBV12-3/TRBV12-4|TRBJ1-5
TGTGCCAGCAGTTTAGACGGGGAGGGACAGCCCCAGCATTTT
CASSLDGEGQPQHF
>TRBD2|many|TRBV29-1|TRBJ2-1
TGCAGCGGACTAGCGTATGAGCAGTTCTTC
CSGLAYEQFF
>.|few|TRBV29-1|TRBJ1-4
TGCAGCGCCGGGGACTTTCTGGACCCTAAACTGTTTTTT
CSAGDFLDPKLFF
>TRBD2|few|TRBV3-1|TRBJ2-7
TGTGCCAGCAGCCAAGTCATGCGGGAGGCAGTTGAGCAGTACTTC
CASSQVMREAVEQYF